These T cell receptor beta chains were read from a single sample in a study of blood T cells in healthy people across ages. Via MiXCR, TCRdb re-called the 5' RACE reads, giving one row per CDR3 protein. This table holds about 800,000 distinct CDR3 sequences, 20% to 25% found once. These data were likewise used in another study, on T cells of mothers and their children.

Material: blood. These receptors originate from a boy between 10 and 17 years old in good health. The CDR3 runs from the conserved cysteine through the conserved F or W. The D gene is left open where the match is weak. Clone size is not always given. Where it is, it says once, few, many or a class for expanded clones.

size: .; J: TRBJ1-2; D: .; length: 13; V: TRBV2; DNA: TGTGCCAGCAGGCCTGACAGGACCCTCCTCTACACCTTC; CDR3: CASRPDRTLLYTF
size: .; J: TRBJ2-3; D: TRBD2; length: 15; V: TRBV20-1; DNA: TGCAGTGCTAGAGACGGCGGGAGAGGCACAGATACGCAGTATTTT; CDR3: CSARDGGRGTDTQYF
size: few; J: TRBJ2-4; D: TRBD2; length: 17; V: TRBV15; DNA: TGTGCCACCAGCAGAGATGGGACTAGGTCAGTTTTCAACATTCAGTACTTC; CDR3: CATSRDGTRSVFNIQYF
size: few; J: TRBJ2-7; D: .; length: 15; V: TRBV19; DNA: TGTGCCAGTAGTATAGAAAACGGGCCGACCTACGAGCAGTACTTC; CDR3: CASSIENGPTYEQYF
size: .; J: TRBJ2-5; D: TRBD1; length: 17; V: TRBV20-1; DNA: TGCAGTGCTCCTCTCGCCCCCGGGACAGGGGGCGTAGAGACCCAGTACTTC; CDR3: CSAPLAPGTGGVETQYF
size: few; J: TRBJ1-2; D: .; length: 13; V: TRBV28; DNA: TGTGCCAGCAACGTACAGGGACCCTATGGCTACACCTTC; CDR3: CASNVQGPYGYTF
size: few; J: TRBJ2-5; D: TRBD1; length: 15; V: TRBV7-9; DNA: TGTGCCAGCAGCGTAAGGACAGGGGAACAAGAGACCCAGTACTTC; CDR3: CASSVRTGEQETQYF
size: few; J: TRBJ2-3; D: TRBD2; length: 18; V: TRBV28; DNA: TGTGCCAGCAGTTTTCATAGCGGGGGGGCTTTCTCGGCAGATACGCAGTATTTT; CDR3: CASSFHSGGAFSADTQYF
size: .; J: TRBJ2-1; D: .; length: 14; V: TRBV4-1; DNA: TGCGCCAGCAGCCAAGCTAAAGGATACAATGAGCAGTTCTTC; CDR3: CASSQAKGYNEQFF
size: few; J: TRBJ2-7; D: .; length: 15; V: TRBV20-1; DNA: TGCAGTGCTAGAGATGGGGGGCGCCCGAGCATGGAGCAGTACTTC; CDR3: CSARDGGRPSMEQYF
size: .; J: TRBJ2-1; D: .; length: 19; V: TRBV3-1; DNA: TGTGCCAGCAGCCAAGAAACGTCTAAGTGCGGGGAGTCCTACAATGAGCAGTTCTTC; CDR3: CASSQETSKCGESYNEQFF
size: .; J: TRBJ1-1; D: .; length: 16; V: TRBV4-2; DNA: TGTGCCAGCAGCCAAGATCATGGCAGGGATTCGGCTGAAGCTTCCTTT; CDR3: CASSQDHGRDSAEASF
size: .; J: TRBJ1-1; D: TRBD1; length: 14; V: TRBV7-8; DNA: TGTGCCAGCAGCGTGAGCAGGGGGACCACTGAAGCTTTCTTT; CDR3: CASSVSRGTTEAFF
size: few; J: TRBJ2-2; D: .; length: 16; V: TRBV7-2; DNA: TGTGCCAGCAGCTTAGCCCTGAATCCTAGCGCCGGGGAGCTGTTTTTT; CDR3: CASSLALNPSAGELFF
size: .; J: TRBJ1-4; D: TRBD1; length: 14; V: TRBV7-8; DNA: TGTGCCAGCGGTGACGGGACAGGGTTTGAAAAACTGTTTTTT; CDR3: CASGDGTGFEKLFF
size: few; J: TRBJ2-7; D: .; length: 12; V: TRBV20-1; DNA: TGCAGTGCTAGCCAGGGGCGCTACGAGCAGTACTTC; CDR3: CSASQGRYEQYF
size: .; J: TRBJ2-7; D: TRBD2; length: 15; V: TRBV6-5; DNA: TGTGCCAGCAGTTTGCGGGGGGCGAGCTCCTACGAGCAGTACTTC; CDR3: CASSLRGASSYEQYF
size: .; J: TRBJ1-4; D: .; length: 15; V: TRBV20-1; DNA: TGCAGTGCTAGGGAGGCAGCCGGGCGTACTGAAAAACTGTTTTTT; CDR3: CSAREAAGRTEKLFF
size: .; J: TRBJ2-5; D: .; length: 15; V: TRBV9; DNA: TGTGCCAGCAGCCCCTTCTCAGACCCAGGCGAGACCCAGTACTTC; CDR3: CASSPFSDPGETQYF
size: few; J: TRBJ1-2; D: TRBD1; length: 16; V: TRBV27; DNA: TGTGCCAGCAGTTTTACAGGGGGCGTTTTTGAATATGGCTACACCTTC; CDR3: CASSFTGGVFEYGYTF
size: few; J: TRBJ1-3; D: .; length: 14; V: TRBV5-6; DNA: TGTGCCAGCAGCTTGGGACAATCTGGAAACACCATATATTTT; CDR3: CASSLGQSGNTIYF
size: .; J: TRBJ1-4; D: .; length: 15; V: TRBV5-1; DNA: TGCGCCAGCAGCTTCCAGGGGACAACAAATGAAAAACTGTTTTTT; CDR3: CASSFQGTTNEKLFF
size: .; J: TRBJ2-3; D: .; length: 12; V: TRBV29-1; DNA: TGCAGCGCTCAAGGGGCGGCAGATACGCAGTATTTT; CDR3: CSAQGAADTQYF
size: few; J: TRBJ1-3; D: .; length: 13; V: TRBV29-1; DNA: TGCAGCGTTCAACGCAGCTCTGGAAACACCATATATTTT; CDR3: CSVQRSSGNTIYF